These 9 T cell receptor beta chains originate from one sample sequenced in a study of T cells after yellow fever vaccination (dated by TCRdb to about 2019). Library preparation was by 5' RACE. Instrument on record: Illumina HiSeq 2500. TCRdb reanalyzed the raw reads on its own, using fastp at Q25 for trimming and MiXCR for clone calling, and kept in-frame beta chains. Each CDR3 protein gets just one entry, which takes the most common genes and DNA from the rows behind it. The sample data list roughly 74,000 distinct CDR3 sequences, and more than 5.5% of these were observed just once. About 32% of the sample belongs to the ten largest clones. The treatment or condition label corresponds to: live attenuated yellow fever vaccine strain. The sample here was CD8+ T cells sorted from PBMCs, taken about 5 days after the first yellow fever vaccination. Receptors originate from a man between 18 and 29 years old who received the YFV17D yellow fever vaccine.

The chain combines TRBV19 with TRBJ1-1, with D uncertain. Trimming removed 3 bases from V and 2 bases from J, with 4 bases in between. The germline V gene has CDR1 LNHDA and CDR2 SQIVND (reference sequence). This CDR3 has 12 residues. In DNA form, the CDR3 reads TGTGCCAGTAGTATGGGTAACACTGAAGCTTTCTTT. This codes for CASSMGNTEAFF.

The table lists this clonotype with a few counts. The chain joins TRBV6-1 to TRBJ2-5, with D possibly matching TRBD1 (6 bases). The CDR3 has 15 residues. Germline V gives CDR1 MNHNS, CDR2 SASEGT. Between the trimmed V and J ends, which lost 3 bases and 5 bases, there was a span of 16 bases. The CDR3 DNA follows: TGTGCCAGCAGTGATGGACAGAGTCCGGGGGAGACCCAGTACTTC. As protein: CASSDGQSPGETQYF.

This clonotype was seen more than once but under ten times. The chain carries TRBV7-9 and TRBJ1-5; possibly TRBD1 for D (5 bases). Germline V gene data show CDR1 as SEHNR and CDR2 as FQNEAQ (reference sequence). V was clipped by 3 bases and J by 2 bases, with 14 bases between them. This CDR3 is 16 amino acids long. In nucleotides, the CDR3 is TGTGCCAGCAGCTTCTCAACGGGGGGTGGCAATCAGCCCCAGCATTTT. Its protein product is CASSFSTGGGNQPQHF.

The chain links TRBV27 to TRBJ2-1, with 8 bases aligning to TRBD2. Germline V CDR1 and CDR2: MNHEY, SMNVEV (reference sequence). There are 16 residues in the CDR3. J lost 2 bases, V lost 3 bases, and 6 bases had no gene match. Here the CDR3 DNA reads TGTGCCAGCAGTTTCCCGAGCGGGGGCCCCTACAATGAGCAGTTCTTC. Residues: CASSFPSGGPYNEQFF.

This chain joins TRBV5-1 and TRBJ2-1, with D perhaps matching TRBD1 or TRBD2 (6 bases each). V was cut by 1 base and J by 4 bases, with 21 bases left in between. In germline, CDR1 is SGHRS, CDR2 YFSETQ. The CDR3 is 18 amino acids. CDR3 loop: CASSLSEFGGPDYNEQFF. CDR3 nucleotides: TGCGCCAGCAGCTTGAGTGAGTTTGGGGGGCCTGATTACAATGAGCAGTTCTTC. Based on the CDR3 plus reference TRBV5-1 and TRBJ2-1, the full variable domain is KAGVTQTPRYLIKTRGQQVTLSCSPISGHRSVSWYQQTPGQGLQFLFEYFSETQRNKGNFPGRFSGRQFSNSRSEMNVSTLELGDSALYLCASSLSEFGGPDYNEQFFGPGTRLTVL.

This clonotype was detected ten times or more. The V gene is TRBV28, the J gene TRBJ2-1, with TRBD2 identical over 7 bases. The V gene's germline CDR1 is MDHEN and CDR2 SYDVKM. The junction had 8 bases not matched to a gene; V was cut back by 1 base and J by 2 bases. The CDR3 length is 17 residues. Here the CDR3 DNA reads TGTGCCAGCAGTTTATCCGCTAGCGGAGATACCTACAATGAGCAGTTCTTC. Protein product: CASSLSASGDTYNEQFF.

V and J are TRBV4-2 and TRBJ2-3, with 9 positions matching TRBD2. The CDR3 is made up of 18 amino acids. From germline, CDR1 is LGHNA and CDR2 YNFKEQ. The J segment lost 2 bases and the V segment lost 0 bases, leaving 9 bases of the junction unmatched. DNA for the CDR3: TGTGCCAGCAGCCAAGAAGTAGAGGTAGCGGGGGACACAGATACGCAGTATTTT. Residues: CASSQEVEVAGDTDTQYF.

This clonotype was found a few times. The chain carries TRBV20-1 and TRBJ1-5; 7 bases line up with TRBD1. Losses at the gene ends were 0 bases for V and 0 bases for J; bases not matched to a gene: 11. This CDR3 has 18 amino acids. Germline V gives CDR1 DFQATT, CDR2 SNEGSKA (reference sequence). The CDR3 nucleotides are TGCAGTGCTAGAGACCAAACTACCAGGGGGTATAGCAATCAGCCCCAGCATTTT. It translates to CSARDQTTRGYSNQPQHF.

The CDR3 bases are TGTGCCAGCAGCCAAGGGGTCCAGCCCCAGCATTTT. It is translated as CASSQGVQPQHF. The chain uses TRBV13 and TRBJ1-5, with a tentative D call TRBD1 (5 bases). The germline V gene has CDR1 PRHDT and CDR2 FYEKMQ (reference sequence). The length of the CDR3 is 12 residues. Trimming cost V 5 bases and J 7 bases, with 9 bases left between them. The whole variable domain, remainder taken from reference TRBV13 and TRBJ1-5, is AAGVIQSPRHLIKEKRETATLKCYPIPRHDTVYWYQQGPGQDPQFLISFYEKMQSDKGSIPDRFSAQQFSDYHSELNMSSLELGDSALYFCASSQGVQPQHFGDGTRLSIL.